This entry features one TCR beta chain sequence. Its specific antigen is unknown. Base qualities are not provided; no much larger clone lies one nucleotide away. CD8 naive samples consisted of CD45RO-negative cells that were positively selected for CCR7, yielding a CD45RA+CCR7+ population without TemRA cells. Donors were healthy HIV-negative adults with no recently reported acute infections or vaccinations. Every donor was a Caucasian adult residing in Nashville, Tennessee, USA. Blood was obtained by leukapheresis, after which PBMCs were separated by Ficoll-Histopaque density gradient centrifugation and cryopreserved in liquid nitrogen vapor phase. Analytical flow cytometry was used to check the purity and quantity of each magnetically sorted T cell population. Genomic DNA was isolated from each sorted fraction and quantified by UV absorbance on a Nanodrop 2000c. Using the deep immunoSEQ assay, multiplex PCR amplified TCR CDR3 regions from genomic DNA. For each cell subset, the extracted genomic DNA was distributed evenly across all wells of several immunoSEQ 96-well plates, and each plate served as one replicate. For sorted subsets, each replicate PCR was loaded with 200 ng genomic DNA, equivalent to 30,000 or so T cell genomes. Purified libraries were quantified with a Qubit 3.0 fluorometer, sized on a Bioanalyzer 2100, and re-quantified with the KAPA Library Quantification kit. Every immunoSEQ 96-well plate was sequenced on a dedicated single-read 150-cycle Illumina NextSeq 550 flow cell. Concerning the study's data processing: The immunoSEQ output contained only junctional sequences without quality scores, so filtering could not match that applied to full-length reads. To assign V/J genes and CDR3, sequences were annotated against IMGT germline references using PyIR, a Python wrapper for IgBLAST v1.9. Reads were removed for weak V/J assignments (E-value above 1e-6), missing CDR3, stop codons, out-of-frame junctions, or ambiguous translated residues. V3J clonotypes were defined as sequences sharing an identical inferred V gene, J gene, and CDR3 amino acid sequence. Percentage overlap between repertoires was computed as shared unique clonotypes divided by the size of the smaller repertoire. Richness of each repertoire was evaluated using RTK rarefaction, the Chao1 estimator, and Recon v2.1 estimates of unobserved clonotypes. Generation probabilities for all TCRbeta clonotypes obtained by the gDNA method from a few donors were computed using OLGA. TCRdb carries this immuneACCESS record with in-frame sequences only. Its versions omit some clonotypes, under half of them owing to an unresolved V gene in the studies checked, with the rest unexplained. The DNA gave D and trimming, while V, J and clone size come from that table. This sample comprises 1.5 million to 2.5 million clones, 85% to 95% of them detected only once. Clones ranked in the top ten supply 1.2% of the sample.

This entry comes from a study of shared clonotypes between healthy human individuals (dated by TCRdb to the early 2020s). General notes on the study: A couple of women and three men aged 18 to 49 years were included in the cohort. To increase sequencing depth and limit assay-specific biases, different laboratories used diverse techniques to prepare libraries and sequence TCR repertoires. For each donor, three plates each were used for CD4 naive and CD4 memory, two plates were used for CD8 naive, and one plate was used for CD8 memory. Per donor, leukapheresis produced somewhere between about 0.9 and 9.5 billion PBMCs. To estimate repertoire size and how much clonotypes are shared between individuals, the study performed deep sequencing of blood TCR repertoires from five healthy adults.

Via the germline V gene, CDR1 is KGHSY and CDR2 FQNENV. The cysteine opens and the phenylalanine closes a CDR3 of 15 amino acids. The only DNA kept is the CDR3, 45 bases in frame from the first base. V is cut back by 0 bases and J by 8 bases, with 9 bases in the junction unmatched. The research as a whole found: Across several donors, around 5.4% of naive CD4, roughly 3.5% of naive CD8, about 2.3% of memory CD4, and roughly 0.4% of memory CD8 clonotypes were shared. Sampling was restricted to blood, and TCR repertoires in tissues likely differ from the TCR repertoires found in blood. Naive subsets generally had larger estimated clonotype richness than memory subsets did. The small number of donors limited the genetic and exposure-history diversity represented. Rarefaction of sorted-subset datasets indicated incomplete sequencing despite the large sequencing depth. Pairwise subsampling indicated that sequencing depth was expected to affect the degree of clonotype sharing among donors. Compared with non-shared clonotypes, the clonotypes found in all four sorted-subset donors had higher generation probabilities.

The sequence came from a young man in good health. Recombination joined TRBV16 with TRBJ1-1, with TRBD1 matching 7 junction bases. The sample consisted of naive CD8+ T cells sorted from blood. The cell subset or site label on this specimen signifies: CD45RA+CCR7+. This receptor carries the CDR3 CASSQSEGQRKEAFF. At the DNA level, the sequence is TGTGCCAGCAGCCAATCGGAGGGACAGCGTAAAGAAGCTTTCTTT.